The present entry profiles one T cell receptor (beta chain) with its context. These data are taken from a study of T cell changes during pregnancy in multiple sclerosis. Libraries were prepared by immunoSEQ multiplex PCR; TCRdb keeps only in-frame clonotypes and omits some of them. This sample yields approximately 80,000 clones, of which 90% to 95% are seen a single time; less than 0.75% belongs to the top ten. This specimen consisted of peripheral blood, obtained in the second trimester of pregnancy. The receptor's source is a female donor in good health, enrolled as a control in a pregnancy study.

The CDR3 sequence: CASSGQGISETQYF. For the CDR3, the DNA is TGTGCCAGCAGTGGACAGGGAATCTCAGAGACCCAGTACTTC. The rearrangement links TRBV2 to TRBJ2-5; TRBD1 matches 7 bases. CDR3 length: 14 residues. The V gene end was trimmed by 4 bases and the J gene end by 4 bases; junction bases not matched to a gene: 6. CDR1 and CDR2 (germline): SNHLY, FYNNEI.